These T cell receptor beta chains were read from a single sample in a study of T cell responses to AZD1222 COVID-19 vaccine. Sequencing was performed with immunoSEQ multiplex PCR; in TCRdb, only in-frame clones are kept and a portion is missing. The sample consists of approximately 150,000 clones, about 93% of them appearing once. The sequences come from peripheral blood, collected on day 0 of AZD1222 vaccination. Receptors were obtained from an adult in good health. The CDR3 runs from the conserved cysteine through the conserved F or W. A D gene is named only where the DNA matches it firmly. Where a row states a size, it is once, few, many or the class of an expanded clone; other rows omit it.

clone_size d_call j_call v_call cdr3_aa cdr3_nt
- TRBD1 TRBJ1-5 TRBV19 CASSMDRGQPQHF TGTGCCAGTAGTATGGACAGGGGCCAGCCCCAGCATTTT
- - TRBJ1-6 TRBV12-3/TRBV12-4 CASSLSPLPLHF TGTGCCAGCAGTCTCTCCCCCCTTCCCCTCCACTTT
- TRBD2 TRBJ2-3 TRBV7-2 CASSLGLAGGSDTQYF TGTGCCAGCAGCTTAGGGCTAGCGGGAGGGTCAGATACGCAGTATTTT
- TRBD1 TRBJ1-5 TRBV6-2/TRBV6-3 CASSGDREGDQPQHF TGTGCCAGCAGTGGGGACAGGGAGGGAGATCAGCCCCAGCATTTT
- TRBD1 TRBJ1-1 TRBV4-3 CASSQDLRGLDTEAFF TGCGCCAGCAGCCAAGATCTCAGGGGGCTGGATACTGAAGCTTTCTTT
- - TRBJ2-7 TRBV4-3 CASSQDRAENYEQYF TGCGCCAGCAGCCAAGATCGGGCAGAAAACTACGAGCAGTACTTC
- TRBD1 TRBJ1-1 TRBV6-1 CASSELGQGIEAFF TGTGCCAGCAGTGAATTGGGACAGGGGATTGAAGCTTTCTTT
- TRBD1 TRBJ1-3 TRBV7-2 CASSETGGSGNTIYF TGTGCCAGCAGCGAAACAGGGGGCTCTGGAAACACCATATATTTT
- TRBD1 TRBJ1-1 TRBV19 CASSRWQGAFITEAFF TGTGCCAGTAGTAGGTGGCAGGGGGCATTTATCACTGAAGCTTTCTTT
- TRBD1 TRBJ1-2 TRBV5-6 CASSLAGGYGYTF TGTGCCAGCAGCTTGGCAGGGGGCTATGGCTACACCTTC
- TRBD2 TRBJ2-7 TRBV4-1 CASSSSGGRSYEQYF TGCGCCAGCAGCTCAAGCGGGGGTAGGTCCTACGAGCAGTACTTC
- - TRBJ1-6 TRBV6-1 CASGDSDNSPLHF TGTGCCAGCGGTGACAGTGATAATTCACCCCTCCACTTT
- - TRBJ1-6 TRBV7-2 CASSIGPGQNYNSPLHF TGTGCCAGCAGCATCGGGCCCGGCCAAAATTATAATTCACCCCTCCACTTT
- - TRBJ1-2 TRBV15 CATSRDQRNYGYTF TGTGCCACCAGCAGAGACCAGAGAAACTATGGCTACACCTTC
- TRBD1 TRBJ1-4 TRBV5-6 CASSGTDSTNEKLFF TGTGCCAGCAGCGGGACAGACTCAACTAATGAAAAACTGTTTTTT
once - TRBJ1-1 TRBV18 CASSPSELRGTEAFF TGTGCCAGCTCACCATCGGAGTTAAGGGGCACTGAAGCTTTCTTT
- - TRBJ2-1 TRBV7-8 CASSLVVEFNEQFF TGTGCCAGCAGCTTAGTTGTAGAATTCAATGAGCAGTTCTTC
- - TRBJ2-7 TRBV7-2 CASSFGGGFYEQYF TGTGCCAGCAGCTTCGGTGGTGGCTTCTACGAGCAGTACTTC
- - TRBJ2-3 TRBV2 CASSALWDTDTQYF TGTGCCAGCAGTGCTTTATGGGACACAGATACGCAGTATTTT
once TRBD2 TRBJ2-6 TRBV6-2/TRBV6-3 CASSYPTSGRTTGANVLTF TGTGCCAGCAGTTACCCAACTAGCGGGAGAACGACTGGGGCCAACGTCCTGACTTTC
once - TRBJ1-6 TRBV19 CASSTAPRVPLHF TGTGCCAGTAGTACGGCACCCCGGGTGCCCCTCCACTTT
- - TRBJ1-5 TRBV19 CASSPRNQPQHF TGTGCCAGTAGCCCGAGAAATCAGCCCCAGCATTTT
- - TRBJ2-2 TRBV19 CASSDTGGLPPEELFF TGTGCCAGTAGTGATACAGGCGGACTTCCCCCCGAGGAGCTGTTTTTT
- TRBD1 TRBJ2-1 TRBV6-5 CASRKQGSQANEQFF TGTGCCAGCAGAAAACAGGGGTCGCAAGCTAATGAGCAGTTCTTC
once - TRBJ2-7 TRBV4-1 CASSQGVGAYEQYF TGCGCCAGCAGCCAAGGGGTGGGGGCCTACGAGCAGTACTTC
- - TRBJ1-4 TRBV10-3 CAISESRTSSSNEKLFF TGTGCCATCAGTGAGTCCCGGACCTCTTCCAGTAATGAAAAACTGTTTTTT
- TRBD2 TRBJ2-7 TRBV6-6 CASSRGLAGGRYEQYF TGTGCCAGCAGCCGAGGACTAGCGGGGGGAAGGTACGAGCAGTACTTC
few - TRBJ2-2 TRBV7-2 CASSFGGSNTGELFF TGTGCCAGCAGCTTCGGAGGGTCTAACACCGGGGAGCTGTTTTTT
few - TRBJ2-2 TRBV7-7 CASSRDPGGELFF TGTGCCAGCAGCCGGGACCCTGGGGGGGAGCTGTTTTTT
- TRBD2 TRBJ2-5 TRBV7-9 CASSFNTWGSGNLRETQYF TGTGCCAGCAGCTTCAACACTTGGGGTAGCGGGAACCTGAGGGAGACCCAGTACTTC
- TRBD1 TRBJ1-6 TRBV3-1/TRBV3-2 CASSPPTGLNSPLHF TGTGCCAGCAGCCCCCCGACAGGGTTGAATTCACCCCTCCACTTT
- - TRBJ2-1 TRBV4-2 CASSPEGTGVNNEQFF TGTGCCAGCAGCCCAGAGGGCACGGGGGTTAACAATGAGCAGTTCTTC
- TRBD2 TRBJ2-7 TRBV7-2 CASSYWGTRPYEQYF TGTGCCAGCAGCTACTGGGGGACTAGACCTTACGAGCAGTACTTC
- - TRBJ2-1 TRBV2 CASSEQGINLNEQFF TGTGCCAGCAGTGAACAGGGGATTAATTTGAATGAGCAGTTCTTC